This is a list of T cell receptor beta chains from one sample in a study of T cells in Graves' hyperthyroidism and ophthalmopathy. TCRdb called the multiplex PCR reads again in MiXCR, with one record for every CDR3 protein. In the table there are 550,000 to 800,000 distinct CDR3 sequences, about 15% of which are singletons. Sequenced material: blood. These receptor sequences come from a man aged 18 to 30 with Graves' hyperthyroidism. CDR3s include the opening cysteine and the closing phenylalanine or tryptophan. D genes are given only for firm matches. Clone size, where shown, is once, few, many, or a class for clones that have expanded.

>TRBD1|TRBJ1-1|TRBV12-3/TRBV12-4|few
TGTGCCAGCAGTTTATGGTCGGGACAGGGGGATATTGAAGCTTTCTTT
CASSLWSGQGDIEAFF
>TRBD2|TRBJ2-3|TRBV3-1|NA
TGTGCCAGCAGCCAAGATAGCCTAGCGGGAGGGGCCACAGATACGCAGTATTTT
CASSQDSLAGGATDTQYF
>TRBD2|TRBJ2-1|TRBV7-8|NA
TGTGCCAGCAGCTTAATATTGGCGGGAGGGTACAATGAGCAGTTCTTC
CASSLILAGGYNEQFF
>TRBD2|TRBJ2-3|TRBV20-1|NA
TGCAGTGCTAGAGCGGTAGCGGGAGGAAGCACAGATACGCAGTATTTT
CSARAVAGGSTDTQYF
>NA|TRBJ2-1|TRBV29-1|NA
TGCAGCGTTGAAAAAATCGGCCTAGCCATCTACAATGAGCAGTTCTTC
CSVEKIGLAIYNEQFF
>NA|TRBJ2-5|TRBV12-3/TRBV12-4|many
TGTGCCAGCAGTTTACAAAGGGGAGAGACCCAGTACTTC
CASSLQRGETQYF
>NA|TRBJ2-7|TRBV28|many
TGTGCCAGCAGCATGCTATGGGGGGCTAGTTACGAGCAGTACTTC
CASSMLWGASYEQYF
>NA|TRBJ2-3|TRBV12-3/TRBV12-4|many
TGTGCCAGCAGTTATAACGGGGGAAGCACAGATACGCAGTATTTT
CASSYNGGSTDTQYF
>NA|TRBJ2-5|TRBV29-1|few
TGCAGCGTTGAACCGGCAACGTATCAGGGTGGGGAGACCCAGTACTTC
CSVEPATYQGGETQYF
>NA|TRBJ2-7|TRBV20-1|NA
TGCAGTCCAACCAAGCGGAATCCCTACGAGCAGTACTTC
CSPTKRNPYEQYF
>NA|TRBJ1-5|TRBV28|NA
TGTGCCAGCAGTTTTTATAGGGAATCTGGGAATCAGCCCCAGCATTTT
CASSFYRESGNQPQHF
>NA|TRBJ2-5|TRBV2|many
TGTGCCAGCCAATCCGAGACCCAGTACTTC
CASQSETQYF
>NA|TRBJ2-1|TRBV12-3/TRBV12-4|many
TGTGCCAGCAGTTTAAACAAGGGGAAAGCGAATAACAATGAGCAGTTCTTC
CASSLNKGKANNNEQFF
>TRBD1|TRBJ2-5|TRBV24-1|many
TGTGCCACCAGTGATTTGGAGGGACAGGGAGGAGAGACCCAGTACTTC
CATSDLEGQGGETQYF
>NA|TRBJ2-3|TRBV30|many
TGTGCCTGGAGTGTAGGGGTGACAGATACGCAGTATTTT
CAWSVGVTDTQYF
>NA|TRBJ1-2|TRBV20-1|NA
TGCAGTGCTAGACACATTTCTAACTATGGCTACACCTTC
CSARHISNYGYTF
>TRBD2|TRBJ2-1|TRBV6-2/TRBV6-3|many
TGTGCCAGCAGCTATCCTGAGCGGGGAACGAACAATGAGCAGTTCTTC
CASSYPERGTNNEQFF
>NA|TRBJ2-3|TRBV5-6|few
TGTGCCAGCAGCGGGGACATTTCTACGCAGTATTTT
CASSGDISTQYF
>NA|TRBJ2-5|TRBV5-5|few
TGTGCCAGCAGCTTGGAGGGGGAGGGCGGTGAGACCCAGTACTTC
CASSLEGEGGETQYF
>NA|TRBJ1-1|TRBV4-1|few
TGCGCCAGCAGCCACGCAAATTCGGGGTCTGAAGCTTTCTTT
CASSHANSGSEAFF
>NA|TRBJ2-3|TRBV24-1|many
TGTGCCACCAGTGATTTGCGGGCAGGCGCCACAGATACGCAGTATTTT
CATSDLRAGATDTQYF
>NA|TRBJ1-1|TRBV28|few
TGTGCCAGCATCGAGCCGAACACTGAAGCTTTCTTT
CASIEPNTEAFF
>TRBD2|TRBJ2-5|TRBV5-1|NA
TGCGCCAGCAGCTTGGCCACTAGCGTAAAAGGGACCCAGTACTTC
CASSLATSVKGTQYF
>TRBD2|TRBJ2-7|TRBV4-1|few
TGCGCCAGCAGCCCCTCGGCGGGGGTGGACTACGAGCAGTACTTC
CASSPSAGVDYEQYF
>NA|TRBJ2-3|TRBV4-1|few
TGCGCCAGCAGCCAAGCGGGGAAGGTAGATACGCAGTATTTT
CASSQAGKVDTQYF
>NA|TRBJ2-1|TRBV30|NA
TGTGCCTGGAGGGGAATGTGGGGGAGCTCCTACAATGAGCAGTTCTTC
CAWRGMWGSSYNEQFF
>NA|TRBJ2-5|TRBV20-1|many
TGCAGTGCTAGAATGGCCAGGATGGTGACCCAGTACTTC
CSARMARMVTQYF
>NA|TRBJ1-5|TRBV5-1|many
TGTGCCAGCAGTTCGGACAGCAATCAGCCCCAGCATTTT
CASSSDSNQPQHF
>NA|TRBJ2-7|TRBV10-3|few
TGTGCCATCAGGTCTATTCCGGAGAGCTCCTACGAGCAGTACTTC
CAIRSIPESSYEQYF
>NA|TRBJ2-5|TRBV2|NA
TGTGCCAGCAGGCTAACCCGGAAGGAGATCCAAGAGACCCAGTACTTC
CASRLTRKEIQETQYF
>NA|TRBJ1-1|TRBV5-1|few
TGCGCCAGCAGAGGGGACGGCAACGCTGAAGCTTTCTTT
CASRGDGNAEAFF
>NA|TRBJ1-6|TRBV12-3/TRBV12-4|NA
TGTGCCAGCAGTTTTAACCCACAGGCCTATAATTCACCCCTCCACTTT
CASSFNPQAYNSPLHF
>NA|TRBJ2-7|TRBV2|NA
TGTGCCAGCCAGATGGGAGACTCCTACGAGCAGTACTTC
CASQMGDSYEQYF
>NA|TRBJ2-3|TRBV11-2|few
TGTGCCAGCAGCTTAGTACGGATGATAGATACGCAGTATTTT
CASSLVRMIDTQYF
>TRBD2|TRBJ2-1|TRBV20-1|many
TGCAGTGCTAGTTTTGCGGGAGGGTCCTACAATGAGCAGTTCTTC
CSASFAGGSYNEQFF
>TRBD1|TRBJ2-1|TRBV7-3|few
TGTGCCAGCAGCGTTCGGGGACAGGGGTACAATGAGCAGTTCTTC
CASSVRGQGYNEQFF
>TRBD2|TRBJ2-3|TRBV20-1|many
TGCAGTGCCCGGACTAGCGGAAACACAGATACGCAGTATTTT
CSARTSGNTDTQYF
>TRBD2|TRBJ2-3|TRBV28|many
TGTGCCAGCAGTTTGAGCGGGGGGGCCACAGATACGCAGTATTTT
CASSLSGGATDTQYF
>TRBD1|TRBJ1-2|TRBV5-4|NA
TGTGCCAGCAGCTCACAGGGGGCCGCCTATGGCTACACCTTC
CASSSQGAAYGYTF
>NA|TRBJ2-4|TRBV6-2/TRBV6-3|NA
TGTGCCAGCAGTTTAGTCTCGGCAGGAGGTTCAAACATTCAGTACTTC
CASSLVSAGGSNIQYF
>NA|TRBJ1-1|TRBV7-8|NA
TGTGCCAGCAGCTTAGAGCAGGGGAGGATCGCTGAAGCTTTCTTT
CASSLEQGRIAEAFF
>TRBD1|TRBJ1-1|TRBV7-8|many
TGTGCCAGCAGCTTTGACAGGGGGAGGACTGAAGCTTTCTTT
CASSFDRGRTEAFF
>NA|TRBJ2-7|TRBV12-3/TRBV12-4|NA
TGTGCCAGCAGTCGCCCCGGGGCAGGACCACGCGAGCAGTACTTC
CASSRPGAGPREQYF
>NA|TRBJ2-7|TRBV7-9|NA
TGTGCCAGCAGCCCCCCGGGTAGCTCCTACGAGCAGTACTTC
CASSPPGSSYEQYF
>NA|TRBJ2-6|TRBV11-2|few
TGTGCCAGCAGCTTAGGACAGGCTGGGGCCAACGTCCTGACTTTC
CASSLGQAGANVLTF
>NA|TRBJ2-7|TRBV6-5|NA
TGTGCCAGCAGTTACTCCCCTCTAGCTCTTCAAAGCTCCTACGAGCAGTACTTC
CASSYSPLALQSSYEQYF
>TRBD2|TRBJ2-7|TRBV6-6|many
TGTGCCAGCAGTTACTCGAGGACCCTAGCGGGAGACCCCTACGAGCAGTACTTC
CASSYSRTLAGDPYEQYF
>NA|TRBJ2-7|TRBV9|NA
TGTGCCAGCAGCGTAGACCAGGGGAGGAGGCAGTACTTC
CASSVDQGRRQYF
>NA|TRBJ2-3|TRBV18|many
TGTGCCAGCTCACCTGAGGGGTGGGCAGATACGCAGTATTTT
CASSPEGWADTQYF
>NA|TRBJ2-5|TRBV7-2|many
TGTGCCAGCAGCTTTCCTAATAAAGAGACCCAGTACTTC
CASSFPNKETQYF
>NA|TRBJ1-1|TRBV6-1|many
TGTGCCAGCAGCGCTCAGGGGTTTAACACTGAAGCTTTCTTT
CASSAQGFNTEAFF
>NA|TRBJ2-1|TRBV2|many
TGTGCCAGCAGCCTCCCGGTGGTCAGTTCCCCCAACAATGAGCAGTTCTTC
CASSLPVVSSPNNEQFF
>TRBD1|TRBJ2-1|TRBV7-3|NA
TGTGCCAGCAGCTCGGACAGGGGGGAAGACACCTACAATGAGCAGTTCTTC
CASSSDRGEDTYNEQFF
>NA|TRBJ2-5|TRBV10-3|NA
TGTGCCATCAGTGAGTCAGGCCCAGGGCAATTTGAGACCCAGTACTTC
CAISESGPGQFETQYF
>TRBD2|TRBJ2-7|TRBV18|many
TGTGCCAGCTCACCATTTACTAGCGGAACCTACGAGCAGTACTTC
CASSPFTSGTYEQYF
>TRBD2|TRBJ2-2|TRBV19|NA
TGTGCCTACGCCCTACGGGGAGGGCCAAACACCGGGGAGCTGTTTTTT
CAYALRGGPNTGELFF
>TRBD2|TRBJ2-7|TRBV28|few
TGTGCCACCACCGGGGGGGACCTCTACGAGCAGTACTTC
CATTGGDLYEQYF
>NA|TRBJ2-7|TRBV29-1|few
TGCAGCGTGAGGGCCTCGTACGAGCAGTACTTC
CSVRASYEQYF
>NA|TRBJ2-3|TRBV11-3|NA
TGTGCCAGCAGCTTATCCGACATCACAGATACGCAGTATTTT
CASSLSDITDTQYF